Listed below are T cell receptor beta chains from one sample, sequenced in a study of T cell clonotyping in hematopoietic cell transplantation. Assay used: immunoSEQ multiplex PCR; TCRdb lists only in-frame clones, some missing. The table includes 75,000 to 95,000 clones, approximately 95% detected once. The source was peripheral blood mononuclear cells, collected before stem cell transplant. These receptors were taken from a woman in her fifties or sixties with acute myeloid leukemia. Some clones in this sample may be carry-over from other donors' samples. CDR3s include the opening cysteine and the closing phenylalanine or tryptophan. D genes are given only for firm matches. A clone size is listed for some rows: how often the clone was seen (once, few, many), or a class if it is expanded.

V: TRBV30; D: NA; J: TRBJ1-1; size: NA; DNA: TGTGCCTGGAGTCTTCGGGGGAACACTGAAGCTTTCTTT; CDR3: CAWSLRGNTEAFF
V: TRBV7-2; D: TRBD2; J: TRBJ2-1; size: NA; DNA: TGTGCCAGCAGCCTCTGGGGAGCGGGGGGCTACAATGAGCAGTTCTTC; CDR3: CASSLWGAGGYNEQFF
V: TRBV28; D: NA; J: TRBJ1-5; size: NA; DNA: TGTGCCAGCAGGGACGGAAATCAGCCCCAGCATTTT; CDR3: CASRDGNQPQHF
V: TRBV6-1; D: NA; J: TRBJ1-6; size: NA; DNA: TGTGCCAGCAGACAGGGAGGGACGGGATCACCCCTCCACTTT; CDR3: CASRQGGTGSPLHF
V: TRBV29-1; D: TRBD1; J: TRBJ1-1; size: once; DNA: TGCAGCGTAGAAAGGACAGGGGGCGGGACTGAAGCTTTCTTT; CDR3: CSVERTGGGTEAFF
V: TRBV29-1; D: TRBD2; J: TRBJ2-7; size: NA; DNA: TGCAGCGTTGCTATAGCGGGGCCCAGCTCCTACGAGCAGTACTTC; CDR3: CSVAIAGPSSYEQYF
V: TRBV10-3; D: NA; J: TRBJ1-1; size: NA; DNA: TGTGCCATCAGTGAGTCGTTGGGGGGCACTGAAGCTTTCTTT; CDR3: CAISESLGGTEAFF
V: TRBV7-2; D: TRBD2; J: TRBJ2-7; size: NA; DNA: TGTGCCAGCAGCTTAGGTAGCGGGGGCGCCTACGAGCAGTACTTC; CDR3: CASSLGSGGAYEQYF
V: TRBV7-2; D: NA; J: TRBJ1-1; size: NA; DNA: TGTGCCAGCAGCTTAGAAAGGGGGACACCAGCTTTCTTT; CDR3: CASSLERGTPAFF
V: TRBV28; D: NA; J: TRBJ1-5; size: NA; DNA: TGTGCCAGCAGTTCCCGGGACTTCTATAGCAATCAGCCCCAGCATTTT; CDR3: CASSSRDFYSNQPQHF
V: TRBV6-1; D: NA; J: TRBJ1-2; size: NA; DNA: TGTGCCAGCACCGATCCCGCCCGGGGGAATGGCTACACCTTC; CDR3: CASTDPARGNGYTF
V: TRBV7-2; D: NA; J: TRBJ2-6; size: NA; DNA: TGTGCCAGCAGTCTCCCCTGGGCCAACGTCCTGACTTTC; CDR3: CASSLPWANVLTF
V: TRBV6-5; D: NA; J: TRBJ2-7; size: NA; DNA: TGTGCCAGCAGTGAGCAAGGATGGGAGCAGTACTTC; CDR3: CASSEQGWEQYF
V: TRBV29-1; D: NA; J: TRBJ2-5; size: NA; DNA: TGCAGCGTTGGGCAGGGCACAGGGAGAGAGACCCAGTACTTC; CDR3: CSVGQGTGRETQYF
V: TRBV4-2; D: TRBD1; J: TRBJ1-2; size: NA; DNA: TGTGCCAGCAGCCAAGATCAGGGGGGCTATGGCTACACCTTC; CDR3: CASSQDQGGYGYTF
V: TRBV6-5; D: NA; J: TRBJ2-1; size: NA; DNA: TGTGCCAGCAGTTACTCGTGGTCGAGTGAGCAGTTCTTC; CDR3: CASSYSWSSEQFF
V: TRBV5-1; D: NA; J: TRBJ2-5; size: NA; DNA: TGCGCCAGCAAAGAGGGAGCGGCAGAGACCCAGTACTTC; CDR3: CASKEGAAETQYF
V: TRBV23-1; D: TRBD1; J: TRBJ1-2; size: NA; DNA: TGCGCCAGCAGTCAATGGCCGGGACAGGTCTCCTCATATGGCTACACCTTC; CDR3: CASSQWPGQVSSYGYTF
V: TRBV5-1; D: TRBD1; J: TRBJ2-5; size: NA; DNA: TGCGCCAGCAGCTTAGGACAGGGACGGCAAGAGACCCAGTACTTC; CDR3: CASSLGQGRQETQYF
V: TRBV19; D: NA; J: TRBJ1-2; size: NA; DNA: TGTGCCAGTAGTATTGTCGCCGAGAGCTACACCTTC; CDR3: CASSIVAESYTF
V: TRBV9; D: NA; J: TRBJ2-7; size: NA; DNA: TGTGCCAGCAGCGTAACAGGGAGCTCCTACGAGCAGTACTTC; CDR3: CASSVTGSSYEQYF
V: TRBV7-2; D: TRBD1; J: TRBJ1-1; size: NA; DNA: TGTGCCAGCAGGCGGACAGGCCACATGAACACTGAAGCTTTCTTT; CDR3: CASRRTGHMNTEAFF
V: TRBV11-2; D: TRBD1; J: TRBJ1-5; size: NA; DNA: TGTGCCAGCAGCGGGACAACCGGGACAGCAGGGCCCCAGCATTTT; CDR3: CASSGTTGTAGPQHF
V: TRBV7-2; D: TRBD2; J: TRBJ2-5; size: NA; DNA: TGTGCCAGCAGCTTAAGTGGACTAGCGGGAGAGACCCAGTACTTC; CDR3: CASSLSGLAGETQYF
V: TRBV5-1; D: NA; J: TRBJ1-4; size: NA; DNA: TGCGCCAGCAGCGTAGATGTAGACCCTGCAACTAATGAAAAACTGTTTTTT; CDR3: CASSVDVDPATNEKLFF
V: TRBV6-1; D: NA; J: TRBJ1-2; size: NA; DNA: TGTGCCAGCAGAGCCGGGCCCTACTATGGCTACACCTTC; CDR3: CASRAGPYYGYTF
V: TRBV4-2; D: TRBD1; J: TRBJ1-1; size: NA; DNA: TGTGCCAGCAGCCGAGGGACAGAAGGTTCGGCTTTCTTT; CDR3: CASSRGTEGSAFF
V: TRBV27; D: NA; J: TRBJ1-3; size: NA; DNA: TGTGCCAGCAGTTTAGGAGTTAGCGGAAACACCATATATTTT; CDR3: CASSLGVSGNTIYF
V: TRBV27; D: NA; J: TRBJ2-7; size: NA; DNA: TGTGCCAGCAGGGACGCCGCCTACGAGCAGTACTTC; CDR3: CASRDAAYEQYF
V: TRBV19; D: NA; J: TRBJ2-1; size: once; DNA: TGTGCCAGTAGTATTGTTAGCTCCTACAATGAGCAGTTCTTC; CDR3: CASSIVSSYNEQFF
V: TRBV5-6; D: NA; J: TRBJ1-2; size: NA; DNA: TGTGCCAGCAGGTATCGAGGTTCTGGCTACACCTTC; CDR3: CASRYRGSGYTF
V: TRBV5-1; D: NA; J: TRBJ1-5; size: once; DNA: TGCGCCAGCAGCTTGAGGGGGGATAGCAATCAGCCCCAGCATTTT; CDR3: CASSLRGDSNQPQHF
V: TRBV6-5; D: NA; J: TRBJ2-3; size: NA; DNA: TGTGCCAGCAGGGTAGGGGGATCAGATACGCAGTATTTT; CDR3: CASRVGGSDTQYF
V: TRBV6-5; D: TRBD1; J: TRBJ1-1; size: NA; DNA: TGTGCCAGCACCCCGTCCACAGGGGTCAGCGCTGAAGCTTTCTTT; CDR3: CASTPSTGVSAEAFF
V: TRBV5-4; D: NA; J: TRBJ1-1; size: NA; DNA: TGTGCCAGCAGTTTTGAGAGGAACACTGAAGCTTTCTTT; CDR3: CASSFERNTEAFF
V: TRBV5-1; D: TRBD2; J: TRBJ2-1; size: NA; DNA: TGCGCCAGCAGCCCGGGACTAGCGGAGAATTACAATGAGCAGTTCTTC; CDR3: CASSPGLAENYNEQFF
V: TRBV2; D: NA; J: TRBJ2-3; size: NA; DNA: TGTGCCAGCTCCCAAGCACGACCCACAGATACGCAGTATTTT; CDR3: CASSQARPTDTQYF
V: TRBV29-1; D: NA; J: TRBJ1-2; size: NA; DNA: TGCAGCGCCCGGGGAGGGGGTTTCTATGGCTACACCTTC; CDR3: CSARGGGFYGYTF
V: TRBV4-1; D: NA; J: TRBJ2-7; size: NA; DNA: TGCGCCAGCAGCACACCGGGACAAGCTGGTGAGCAGTACTTC; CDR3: CASSTPGQAGEQYF
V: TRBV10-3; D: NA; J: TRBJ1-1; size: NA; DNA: TGTGCCATCAGTGGGAGACATCAGAACACTGAAGCTTTCTTT; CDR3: CAISGRHQNTEAFF